This T cell receptor (beta chain) was documented in a study of blood T cell repertoires in COVID-19. Study processing details: Nucleated cell number was recorded as an estimate derived from reference gene primer amplification. TCRdb keeps only in-frame clones here, not all; method: immunoSEQ multiplex PCR. V and J calls and clone size are copied from that table; D and trimming were computed from the DNA. The profile shows about 200,000 clones, roughly 79% of them singletons. Material: PBMCs or T cells enriched from blood (not recorded which). The TCR comes from a woman aged 50 to 60 with acute COVID-19.

DNA of the CDR3: TGTGCCAGCAGCTTCTATCAGGGAGGAAGCACTGAAGCTTTCTTT. Translating it yields CASSFYQGGSTEAFF. V gene TRBV27 combines with J gene TRBJ1-1; tentatively, D is TRBD1 (5 bases). The CDR3 extends over 15 amino acids. The V end lost 6 bases, the J end lost 4 bases, and 18 bases lay between the germline ends. Per the germline V gene, CDR1 is MNHEY and CDR2 is SMNVEV (reference sequence).